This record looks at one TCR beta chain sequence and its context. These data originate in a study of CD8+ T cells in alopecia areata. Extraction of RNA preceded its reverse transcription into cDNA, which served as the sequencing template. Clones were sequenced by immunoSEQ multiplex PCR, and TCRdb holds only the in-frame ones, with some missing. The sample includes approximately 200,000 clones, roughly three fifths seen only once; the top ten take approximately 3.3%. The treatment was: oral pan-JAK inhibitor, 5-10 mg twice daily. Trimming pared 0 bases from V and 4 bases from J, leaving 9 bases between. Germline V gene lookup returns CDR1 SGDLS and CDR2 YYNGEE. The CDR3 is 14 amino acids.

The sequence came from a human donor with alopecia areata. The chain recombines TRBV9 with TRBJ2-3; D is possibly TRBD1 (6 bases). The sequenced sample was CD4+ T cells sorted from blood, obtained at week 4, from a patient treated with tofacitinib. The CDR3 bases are TGTGCCAGCAGCGTAGCCCAGGGGCCAGATACGCAGTATTTT. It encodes CASSVAQGPDTQYF.